This TCR beta chain was identified during a study of cytomegalovirus exposure and HLA in healthy donors. The study, taken as a whole, reports: TCR beta chain V- and J-gene trimming was linked, in a later analysis, to a missense variant in DCLRE1C. A highly shared variant cluster was judged a likely technical artifact. The study carried out a later analysis of TCR beta sequences. It associated roughly 17,000 of them with specific HLA alleles at a false discovery rate of 0.05.

Comments on this clone: The antigen is not known.

The primer mix had 60 Vbeta and 13 Jbeta primers. Using immunoSEQ multiplex PCR, the repertoire was profiled, and TCRdb retains in-frame clones only, with some absent. The sample's table shows fewer than 150,000 clones. Germline loops: CDR1 SGHAT, CDR2 FQNNGV. The CDR3 has 15 amino acids. Unmatched junction bases numbered 8, after V lost 5 bases and J lost 2 bases. The J gene is TRBJ1-2, the V gene TRBV11-2; 7 bases fit TRBD1. The specimen sequenced was PBMCs. This clonotype originated in a woman aged 55-70 years in good health and CMV-seronegative. DNA of the CDR3: TGTGCCAGCAGCACCAGTTGGACAGGAAACTATGGCTACACCTTC. Amino acids: CASSTSWTGNYGYTF.